Listed below are T cell receptor beta chains from one sample, sequenced in a study of T cell responses to AZD1222 COVID-19 vaccine. This table comes from immunoSEQ multiplex PCR, and its TCRdb copy is limited to in-frame clones, with some not included. The repertoire holds 50,000 to 60,000 clones, with about 90% as singletons. Material: peripheral blood, obtained on day 0 of AZD1222 vaccination. These receptors were taken from an adult in good health. The CDR3 runs from the conserved cysteine through the conserved F or W. D genes are given only for firm matches. The size of a clone is reported for some rows only, either as once, few or many, or as a class for expanded clones.

TRBJ1-1 TRBD1 TRBV19 once CASRRDRDTEAFF TGTGCCAGTAGAAGGGACAGGGATACTGAAGCTTTCTTT
TRBJ1-2 TRBD1 TRBV19 - CASRYPGGADYGYTF TGTGCCAGTAGATACCCAGGGGGCGCGGACTATGGCTACACCTTC
TRBJ2-5 TRBD2 TRBV18 few CASSPLRLAGKETQYF TGTGCCAGCTCACCCTTAAGACTAGCGGGTAAAGAGACCCAGTACTTC
TRBJ1-1 - TRBV29-1 - CSIRISLLYTEAFF TGCAGCATCCGGATATCACTACTCTACACTGAAGCTTTCTTT
TRBJ1-1 - TRBV25-1 - CASSERFLGEAFF TGTGCCAGCAGTGAACGCTTTTTGGGGGAAGCTTTCTTT
TRBJ1-2 - TRBV5-4 - CASSLGRGGYTF TGTGCCAGCAGCTTGGGCCGGGGTGGCTACACCTTC
TRBJ1-3 - TRBV11-2 once CASSKTSSGNTIYF TGTGCCAGCAGCAAGACATCCTCTGGAAACACCATATATTTT
TRBJ2-2 - TRBV7-6 - CASSLGQGNTGELFF TGTGCCAGCAGCTTAGGGCAGGGAAACACCGGGGAGCTGTTTTTT
TRBJ1-5 - TRBV6-6 - CASNSPEGGHQPQHF TGTGCCAGCAACTCCCCGGAGGGAGGCCATCAGCCCCAGCATTTT
TRBJ2-2 TRBD2 TRBV5-4 once CASSWGGSGPNTGELFF TGTGCCAGCAGCTGGGGGGGTAGCGGGCCGAACACCGGGGAGCTGTTTTTT
TRBJ2-3 - TRBV6-2/TRBV6-3 - CASSSRLESTDTQYF TGTGCCAGCAGTTCACGACTAGAAAGCACAGATACGCAGTATTTT
TRBJ1-1 - TRBV11-2 - CASSSRVLAAEAFF TGTGCCAGCAGCTCCCGGGTTTTAGCTGCTGAAGCTTTCTTT
TRBJ1-1 - TRBV19 - CASSQFGAGSTEAFF TGTGCCAGTAGCCAATTCGGGGCAGGGAGCACTGAAGCTTTCTTT
TRBJ2-7 - TRBV6-1 - CASRTWGSYEQYF TGTGCCAGCAGGACCTGGGGCTCCTACGAGCAGTACTTC
TRBJ1-2 - TRBV7-6 - CASSSLRGDGGLHYGYTF TGTGCCAGCAGCTCTTTGAGGGGTGATGGGGGACTTCACTATGGCTACACCTTC
TRBJ2-4 TRBD2 TRBV6-2/TRBV6-3 - CASSYSITSGELAKNIQYF TGTGCCAGCAGTTACTCGATTACTAGCGGAGAGCTAGCCAAAAACATTCAGTACTTC
TRBJ2-2 - TRBV12-3/TRBV12-4 - CASLAGRPGELFF TGTGCCAGCTTGGCAGGGCGCCCCGGGGAGCTGTTTTTT
TRBJ2-1 TRBD1 TRBV2 - CASTRGTGGSVEQFF TGTGCCAGCACACGGGGGACAGGGGGCTCGGTTGAGCAGTTCTTC
TRBJ2-7 - TRBV6-5 - CASSNGQSSYEQYF TGTGCCAGCAGTAACGGTCAATCCTCTTACGAGCAGTACTTC
TRBJ2-3 - TRBV29-1 - CSVEITTTDTQYF TGCAGCGTTGAAATAACAACCACAGATACGCAGTATTTT
TRBJ2-3 - TRBV5-4 few CASSLEYREDTQYF TGTGCCAGCAGCTTGGAATACAGGGAAGATACGCAGTATTTT
TRBJ1-6 - TRBV6-5 - CASSYGRKSPLHF TGTGCCAGCAGTTACGGGAGGAAATCACCCCTCCACTTT
TRBJ2-5 TRBD2 TRBV5-1 - CASSLSPGGGGETQYF TGCGCCAGCAGCTTGTCCCCGGGAGGAGGAGGAGAGACCCAGTACTTC
TRBJ2-7 TRBD1 TRBV27 once CASSRDRGQEQYF TGTGCCAGCAGCCGGGACAGGGGGCAGGAGCAGTACTTC
TRBJ1-3 TRBD1 TRBV19 once CASSMTGGGNTIYF TGTGCCAGTAGTATGACAGGGGGCGGAAACACCATATATTTT
TRBJ1-2 - TRBV27 - CASSSHHRAADGYTF TGTGCCAGCAGTTCTCACCACCGGGCCGCCGATGGCTACACCTTC
TRBJ2-7 - TRBV6-5 - CASSRVYEQYF TGTGCCAGCAGCCGCGTCTACGAGCAGTACTTC
TRBJ1-1 TRBD1 TRBV11-3 - CASSNRDRGLLDTEAFF TGTGCCAGCAGCAACCGGGACAGGGGGCTTTTAGACACTGAAGCTTTCTTT
TRBJ1-4 - TRBV1 - CTSSQDLVNKSSTNEKLFF TGCACCAGCAGCCAAGATCTAGTGAACAAATCTTCAACTAATGAAAAACTGTTTTTT
TRBJ2-1 TRBD2 TRBV30 - CAWSDILADEQFF TGTGCCTGGAGTGATATCCTAGCGGATGAGCAGTTCTTC
TRBJ2-2 - TRBV18 - CASSPQGGAAGELFF TGTGCCAGCTCACCACAGGGGGGCGCCGCTGGGGAGCTGTTTTTT
TRBJ2-1 TRBD2 TRBV2 - CASRGSGRIHEQFF TGTGCCAGTCGGGGGAGCGGGAGAATCCATGAGCAGTTCTTC
TRBJ2-3 - TRBV10-3 - CATRDSTEGTDTQYF TGTGCCACCAGGGACTCAACAGAGGGCACAGATACGCAGTATTTT
TRBJ1-1 - TRBV19 - CASSMAKVNTEAFF TGTGCCAGTAGTATGGCAAAGGTGAACACTGAAGCTTTCTTT
TRBJ2-1 - TRBV4-3 - CASSQDPGRYYNEQFF TGCGCCAGCAGCCAAGACCCGGGACGATACTACAATGAGCAGTTCTTC
TRBJ2-2 TRBD1 TRBV6-5 - CASKGTEAGELFF TGTGCCAGCAAGGGGACAGAAGCCGGGGAGCTGTTTTTT
TRBJ1-2 TRBD1 TRBV10-3 once CAISPTGGNGYTF TGTGCCATCAGCCCTACAGGGGGAAATGGCTACACCTTC
TRBJ2-7 - TRBV6-5 - CASSYPGSYEQYF TGTGCCAGCAGTTACCCGGGTTCCTACGAGCAGTACTTC
TRBJ1-5 - TRBV24-1 - CATSGARGASNQPQHF TGTGCCACCAGTGGAGCGAGGGGAGCAAGCAATCAGCCCCAGCATTTT
TRBJ2-1 TRBD2 TRBV27 - CASSLGGSSYNEQFF TGTGCCAGCAGTTTGGGCGGGAGCTCCTACAATGAGCAGTTCTTC
TRBJ1-3 TRBD1 TRBV30 - CASGQPGNTIYF TGTGCCTCGGGACAGCCTGGAAACACCATATATTTT
TRBJ2-1 TRBD2 TRBV28 - CATRTSGGNEQFF TGTGCCACCCGGACTAGCGGGGGCAATGAGCAGTTCTTC
TRBJ2-2 - TRBV29-1 - CSVVGQNTGELFF TGCAGCGTGGTCGGACAGAACACCGGGGAGCTGTTTTTT
TRBJ2-7 - TRBV6-5 - CASSNEGGSSSEQYF TGTGCCAGCAGTAACGAGGGTGGATCATCTTCCGAGCAGTACTTC
TRBJ2-3 TRBD2 TRBV30 - CAWSPVRRGVGDTQYF TGTGCCTGGAGCCCCGTCCGGCGGGGGGTCGGAGATACGCAGTATTTT
TRBJ2-7 - TRBV30 - CAFQSSWLREQYF TGTGCCTTCCAGAGCAGTTGGTTGAGAGAGCAGTACTTC
TRBJ1-5 TRBD1 TRBV7-8 once CASSYLGLTGVSNQPQHF TGTGCCAGCAGCTATTTGGGGCTAACAGGGGTTAGCAATCAGCCCCAGCATTTT
TRBJ2-1 - TRBV4-1 - CASSQEEQGWNEQFF TGCGCCAGCAGCCAAGAAGAGCAGGGGTGGAATGAGCAGTTCTTC